This T cell receptor beta chain was observed in a study of CD8 T cells in ankylosing spondylitis. TCRdb analysed the 5' RACE reads with MiXCR anew, one entry per CDR3 protein. Of roughly 230,000 distinct CDR3 sequences in the sample, under 12% were seen once. This clonotype was seen repeatedly, ten times or more. CDR3 length: 12 residues. J gave up 9 bases and V 7 bases, and 8 bases lay outside the gene matches. Germline V gene sequence: CDR1 SQVTM, CDR2 ANQGSEA. Sequencing used blood, either unsorted or a sorted T cell fraction (not recorded which). The receptor was derived from a male donor with ankylosing spondylitis or in good health (not recorded which). J is TRBJ2-1 and V is TRBV29-1, with 8 bases lining up with TRBD2. Here the CDR3 DNA reads TGCAGCGGCCGGACTAGCCGGGCTGAGCAGTTCTTC. Residues: CSGRTSRAEQFF.